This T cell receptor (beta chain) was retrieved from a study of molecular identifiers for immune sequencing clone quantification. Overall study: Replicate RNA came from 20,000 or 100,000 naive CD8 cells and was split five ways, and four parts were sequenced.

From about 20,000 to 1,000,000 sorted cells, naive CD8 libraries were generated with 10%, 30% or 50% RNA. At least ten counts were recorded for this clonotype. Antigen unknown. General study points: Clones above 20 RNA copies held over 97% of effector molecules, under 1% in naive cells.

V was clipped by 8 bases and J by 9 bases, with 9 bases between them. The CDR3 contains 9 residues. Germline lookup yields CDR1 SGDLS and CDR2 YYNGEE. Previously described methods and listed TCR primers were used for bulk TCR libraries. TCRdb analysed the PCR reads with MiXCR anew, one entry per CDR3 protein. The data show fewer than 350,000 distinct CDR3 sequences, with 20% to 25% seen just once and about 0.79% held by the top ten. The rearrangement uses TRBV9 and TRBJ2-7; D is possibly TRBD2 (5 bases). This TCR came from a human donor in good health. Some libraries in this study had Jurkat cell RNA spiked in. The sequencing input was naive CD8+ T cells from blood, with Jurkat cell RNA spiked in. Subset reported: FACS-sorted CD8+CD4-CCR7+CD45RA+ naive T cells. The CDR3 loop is CARIRGQYF. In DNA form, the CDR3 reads TGTGCCAGAATACGGGGGCAGTACTTC.